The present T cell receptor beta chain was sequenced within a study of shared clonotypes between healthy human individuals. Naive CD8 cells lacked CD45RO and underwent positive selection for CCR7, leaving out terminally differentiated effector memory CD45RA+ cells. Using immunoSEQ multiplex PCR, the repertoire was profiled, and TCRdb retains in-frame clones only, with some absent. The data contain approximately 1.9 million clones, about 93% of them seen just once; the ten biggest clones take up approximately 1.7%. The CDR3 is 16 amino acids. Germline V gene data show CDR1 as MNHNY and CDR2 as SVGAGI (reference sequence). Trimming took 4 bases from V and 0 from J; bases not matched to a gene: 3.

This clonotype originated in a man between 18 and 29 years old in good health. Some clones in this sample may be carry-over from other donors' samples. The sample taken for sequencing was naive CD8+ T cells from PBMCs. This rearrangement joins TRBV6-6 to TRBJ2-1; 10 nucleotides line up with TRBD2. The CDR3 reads CASSFLAGDSYNEQFF. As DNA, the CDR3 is TGTGCCAGCAGTTTCCTAGCGGGGGACTCCTACAATGAGCAGTTCTTC.